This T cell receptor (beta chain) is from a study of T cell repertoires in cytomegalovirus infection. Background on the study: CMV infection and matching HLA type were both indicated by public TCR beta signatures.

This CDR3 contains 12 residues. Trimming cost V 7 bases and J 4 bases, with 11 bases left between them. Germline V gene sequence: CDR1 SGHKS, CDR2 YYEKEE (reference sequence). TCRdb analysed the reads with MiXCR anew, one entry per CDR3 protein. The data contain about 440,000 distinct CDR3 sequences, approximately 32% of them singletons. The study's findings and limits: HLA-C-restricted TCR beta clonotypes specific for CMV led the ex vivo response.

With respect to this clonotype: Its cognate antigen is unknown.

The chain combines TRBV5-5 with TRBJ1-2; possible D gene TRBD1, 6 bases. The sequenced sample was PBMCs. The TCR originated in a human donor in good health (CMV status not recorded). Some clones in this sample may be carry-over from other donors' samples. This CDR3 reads CASQDRFYGYTF. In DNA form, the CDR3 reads TGTGCCAGCCAAGACAGGTTCTATGGCTACACCTTC.